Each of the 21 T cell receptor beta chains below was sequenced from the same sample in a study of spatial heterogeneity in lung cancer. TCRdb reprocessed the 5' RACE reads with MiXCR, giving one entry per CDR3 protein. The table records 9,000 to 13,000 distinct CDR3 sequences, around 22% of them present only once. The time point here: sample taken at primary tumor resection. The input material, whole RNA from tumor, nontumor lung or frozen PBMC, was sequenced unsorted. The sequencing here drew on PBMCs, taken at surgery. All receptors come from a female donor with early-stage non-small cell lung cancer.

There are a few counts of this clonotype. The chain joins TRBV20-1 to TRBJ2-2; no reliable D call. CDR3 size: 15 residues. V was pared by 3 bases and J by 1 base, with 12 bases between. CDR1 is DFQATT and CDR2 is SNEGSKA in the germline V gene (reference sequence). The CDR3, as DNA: TGCAGTGCTAGGGGCCATTTGGGGAACACCGGGGAGCTGTTTTTT. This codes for CSARGHLGNTGELFF.

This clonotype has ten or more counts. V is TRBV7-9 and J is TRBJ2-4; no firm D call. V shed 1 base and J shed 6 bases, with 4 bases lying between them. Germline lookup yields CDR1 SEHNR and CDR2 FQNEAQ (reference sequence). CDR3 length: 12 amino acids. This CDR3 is CASSLEINIQYF. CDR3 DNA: TGTGCCAGCAGCTTAGAAATAAACATTCAGTACTTC. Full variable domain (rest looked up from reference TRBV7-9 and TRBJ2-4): DTGVSQNPRHKITKRGQNVTFRCDPISEHNRLYWYRQTLGQGPEFLTYFQNEAQLEKSRLLSDRFSAERPKGSFSTLEIQRTEQGDSAMYLCASSLEINIQYFGAGTRLSVL.

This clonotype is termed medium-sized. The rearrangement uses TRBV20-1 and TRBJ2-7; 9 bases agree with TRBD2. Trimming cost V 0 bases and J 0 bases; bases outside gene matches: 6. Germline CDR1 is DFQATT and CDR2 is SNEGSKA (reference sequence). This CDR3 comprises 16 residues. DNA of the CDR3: TGCAGTGCTAGAGATCTGGCGGGAGGGGACTCCTACGAGCAGTACTTC. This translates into CSARDLAGGDSYEQYF.

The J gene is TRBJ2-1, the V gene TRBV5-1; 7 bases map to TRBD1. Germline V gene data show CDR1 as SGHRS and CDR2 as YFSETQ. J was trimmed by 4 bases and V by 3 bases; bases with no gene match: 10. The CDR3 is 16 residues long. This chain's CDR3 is CASSSGAGTVYNEQFF. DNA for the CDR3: TGCGCCAGCAGCTCGGGTGCCGGGACAGTTTACAATGAGCAGTTCTTC. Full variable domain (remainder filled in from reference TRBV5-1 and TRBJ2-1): KAGVTQTPRYLIKTRGQQVTLSCSPISGHRSVSWYQQTPGQGLQFLFEYFSETQRNKGNFPGRFSGRQFSNSRSEMNVSTLELGDSALYLCASSSGAGTVYNEQFFGPGTRLTVL.

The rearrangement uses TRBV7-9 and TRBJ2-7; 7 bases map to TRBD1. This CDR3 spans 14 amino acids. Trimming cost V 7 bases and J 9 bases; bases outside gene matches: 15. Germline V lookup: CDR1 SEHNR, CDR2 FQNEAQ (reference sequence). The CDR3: CASTTGSRASGQYF. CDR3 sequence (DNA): TGTGCCAGCACGACAGGGAGCAGGGCCTCTGGGCAGTACTTC.

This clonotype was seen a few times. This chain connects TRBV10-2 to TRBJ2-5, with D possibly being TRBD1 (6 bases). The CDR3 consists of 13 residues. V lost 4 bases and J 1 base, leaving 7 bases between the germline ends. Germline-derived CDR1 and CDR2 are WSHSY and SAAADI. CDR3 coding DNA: TGCGCCAGCAGTGGACAGGTCCAAGAGACCCAGTACTTC. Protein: CASSGQVQETQYF.

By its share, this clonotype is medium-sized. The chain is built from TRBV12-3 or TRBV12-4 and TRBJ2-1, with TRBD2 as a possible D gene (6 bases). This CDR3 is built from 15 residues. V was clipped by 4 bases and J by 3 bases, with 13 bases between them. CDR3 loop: CASSSPGLLYNEQFF. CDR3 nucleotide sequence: TGTGCCAGCAGTTCCCCGGGACTCCTCTACAATGAGCAGTTCTTC.

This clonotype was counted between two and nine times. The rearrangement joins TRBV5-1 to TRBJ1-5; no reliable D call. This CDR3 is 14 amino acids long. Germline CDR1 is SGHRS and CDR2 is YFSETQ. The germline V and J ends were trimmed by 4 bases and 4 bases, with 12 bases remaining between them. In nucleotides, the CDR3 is TGCGCCAGCAGCCTGGAGTCCCCTAATCAGCCCCAGCATTTT. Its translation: CASSLESPNQPQHF.

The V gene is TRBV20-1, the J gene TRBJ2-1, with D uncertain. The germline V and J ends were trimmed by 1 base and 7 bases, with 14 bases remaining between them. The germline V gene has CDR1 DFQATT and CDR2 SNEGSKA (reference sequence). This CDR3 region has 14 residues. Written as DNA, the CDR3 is TGCAGTGCTAGAGTCCCCCTTCTGGTGAATGAGCAGTTCTTC. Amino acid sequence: CSARVPLLVNEQFF.

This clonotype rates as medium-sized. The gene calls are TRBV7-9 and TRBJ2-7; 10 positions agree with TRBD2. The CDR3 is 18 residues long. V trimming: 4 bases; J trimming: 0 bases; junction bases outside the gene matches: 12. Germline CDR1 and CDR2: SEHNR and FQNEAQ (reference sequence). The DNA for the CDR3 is TGTGCCAGCAGCTCACCAAGCCTCCCTAGCGGGAGCTCCTACGAGCAGTACTTC. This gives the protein CASSSPSLPSGSSYEQYF.

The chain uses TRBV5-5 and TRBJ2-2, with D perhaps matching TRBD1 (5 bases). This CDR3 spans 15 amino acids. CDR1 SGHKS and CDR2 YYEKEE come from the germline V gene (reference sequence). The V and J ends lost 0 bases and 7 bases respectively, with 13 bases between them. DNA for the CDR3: TGTGCCAGCAGCTTGGAGGCAGGGATTGGCGGGGAGCTGTTTTTT. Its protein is CASSLEAGIGGELFF.

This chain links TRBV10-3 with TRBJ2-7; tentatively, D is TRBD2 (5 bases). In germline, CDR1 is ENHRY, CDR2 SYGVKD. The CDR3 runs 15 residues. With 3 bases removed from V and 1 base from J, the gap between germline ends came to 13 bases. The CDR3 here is CAISDPGRISYEQYF. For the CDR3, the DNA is TGTGCCATCAGTGACCCGGGAAGAATTTCCTACGAGCAGTACTTC.

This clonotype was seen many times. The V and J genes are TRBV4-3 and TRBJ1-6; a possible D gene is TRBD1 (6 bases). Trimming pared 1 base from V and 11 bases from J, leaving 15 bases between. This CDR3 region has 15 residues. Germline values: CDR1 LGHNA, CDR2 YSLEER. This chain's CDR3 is CASSQGGGRVAPLHF. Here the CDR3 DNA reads TGCGCCAGCAGCCAAGGAGGGGGGAGGGTTGCACCCCTCCACTTT.

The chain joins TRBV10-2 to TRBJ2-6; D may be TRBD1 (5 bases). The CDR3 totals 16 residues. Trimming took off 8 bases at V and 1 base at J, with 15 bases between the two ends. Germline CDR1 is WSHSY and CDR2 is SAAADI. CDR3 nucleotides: TGCGCCAGCGACAACCCGACAGTTTCTGGGGCCAACGTCCTGACTTTC. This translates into CASDNPTVSGANVLTF.

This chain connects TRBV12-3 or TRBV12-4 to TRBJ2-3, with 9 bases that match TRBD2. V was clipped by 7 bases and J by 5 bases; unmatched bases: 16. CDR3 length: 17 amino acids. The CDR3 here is CASTLPSAGGPEDTQYF. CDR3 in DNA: TGTGCCAGCACCCTTCCTAGCGCGGGAGGGCCGGAAGATACGCAGTATTTT.

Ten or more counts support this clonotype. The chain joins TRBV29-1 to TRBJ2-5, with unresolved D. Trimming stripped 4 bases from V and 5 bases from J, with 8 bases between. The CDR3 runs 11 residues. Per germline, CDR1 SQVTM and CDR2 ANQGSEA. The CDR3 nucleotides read TGCAGCGTTGGGACGGAGGAGACCCAGTACTTC. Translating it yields CSVGTEETQYF. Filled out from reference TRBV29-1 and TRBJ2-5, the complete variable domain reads SAVISQKPSRDICQRGTSLTIQCQVDSQVTMMFWYRQQPGQSLTLIATANQGSEATYESGFVIDKFPISRPNLTFSTLTVSNMSPEDSSIYLCSVGTEETQYFGPGTRLLVL.

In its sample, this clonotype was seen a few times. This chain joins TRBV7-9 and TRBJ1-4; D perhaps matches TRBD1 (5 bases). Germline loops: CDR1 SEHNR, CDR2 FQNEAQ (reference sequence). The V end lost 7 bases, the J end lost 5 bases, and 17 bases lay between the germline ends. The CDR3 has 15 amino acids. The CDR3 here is CASNPPGTGNEKLFF. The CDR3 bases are TGTGCCAGCAACCCCCCCGGGACGGGGAATGAAAAACTGTTTTTT.

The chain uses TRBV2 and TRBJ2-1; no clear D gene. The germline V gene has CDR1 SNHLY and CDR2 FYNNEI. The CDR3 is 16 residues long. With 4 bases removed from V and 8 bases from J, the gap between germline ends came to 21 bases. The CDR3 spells CASSVMRKFTEHEQFF. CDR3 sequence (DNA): TGTGCCAGCAGTGTAATGAGGAAGTTTACGGAACATGAGCAGTTCTTC.

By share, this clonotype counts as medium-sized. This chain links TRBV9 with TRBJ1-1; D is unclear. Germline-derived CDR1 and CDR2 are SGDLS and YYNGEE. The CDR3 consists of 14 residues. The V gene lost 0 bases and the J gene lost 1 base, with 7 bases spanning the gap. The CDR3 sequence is CASSVVAPNTEAFF. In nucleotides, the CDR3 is TGTGCCAGCAGCGTAGTAGCGCCGAACACTGAAGCTTTCTTT.

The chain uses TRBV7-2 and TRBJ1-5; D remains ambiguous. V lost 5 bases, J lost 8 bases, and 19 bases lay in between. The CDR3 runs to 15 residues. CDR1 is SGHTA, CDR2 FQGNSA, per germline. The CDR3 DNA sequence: TGTGCCAGCAGCGGCGATCAATCAGTCCACGAGCCCCAGCATTTT. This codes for CASSGDQSVHEPQHF.

The CDR3 sequence: CASSPTRGFTDTQYF. The CDR3 DNA reads as TGTGCCAGCAGCCCTACTAGGGGATTCACAGATACGCAGTATTTT. The chain recombines TRBV14 with TRBJ2-3, with D possibly called TRBD1 or TRBD2 (5 bases each). Germline V gives CDR1 SGHDN, CDR2 FVKESK. CDR3 length: 15 amino acids. Between the trimmed V and J ends, which lost 4 bases and 2 bases, there was a span of 13 bases.